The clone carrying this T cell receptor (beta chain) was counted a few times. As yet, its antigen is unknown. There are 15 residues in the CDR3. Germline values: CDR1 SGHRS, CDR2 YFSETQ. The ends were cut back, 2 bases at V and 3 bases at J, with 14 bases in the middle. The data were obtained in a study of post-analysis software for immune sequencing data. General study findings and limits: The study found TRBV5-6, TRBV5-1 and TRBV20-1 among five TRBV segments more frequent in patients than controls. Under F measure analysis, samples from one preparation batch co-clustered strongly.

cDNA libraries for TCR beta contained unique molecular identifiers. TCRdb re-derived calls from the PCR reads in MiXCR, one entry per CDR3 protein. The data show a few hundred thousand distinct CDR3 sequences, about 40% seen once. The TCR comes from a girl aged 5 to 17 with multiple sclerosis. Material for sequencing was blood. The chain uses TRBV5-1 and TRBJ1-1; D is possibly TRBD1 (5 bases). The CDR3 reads CASSFDPVGDTEAFF. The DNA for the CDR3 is TGCGCCAGCAGCTTCGATCCGGTAGGGGACACTGAAGCTTTCTTT.